This TCR beta chain stems from a study of blood T cell repertoires in COVID-19 (dated by TCRdb to the early 2020s). Study-wide context: The collaborator samples originated in the United States, Italy and Spain and spanned the acute and convalescent phases of COVID-19. The material from the prospective study consisted of cDNA or gDNA derived from T cells, B-cell-depleted T cells, or PBMCs. Where available, HLA class I and class II types were obtained from metadata supplied by the sample provider rather than from assay-based typing. The samples were drawn from two sources: the first 160 participants of the ongoing ImmuneRACE study, and 1,000 to 1,500 subjects contributed by 6 global collaborators. Sample metadata almost always included a de-identified subject ID, COVID-19 status, age in years and sex. Deeply sampled blood TCRbeta repertoires from subjects exposed to, actively infected with, or recovered from COVID-19 were included in the dataset. A freely available public database, intended as a resource for researchers studying the immune response to SARS-CoV-2, is where the repertoires were released.

The cysteine opens and the phenylalanine closes a CDR3 of 13 amino acids. Only the CDR3 portion is preserved as DNA: 39 bases, with reading frame beginning at the first base. The germline V gene gives CDR1 as SQVTM and CDR2 as ANQGSEA. V is shortened by 1 base, J by 4 bases, and the region joining them spans 10 bases. Overall study results and their limits: How much clinical and demographic metadata was included differed by source and by participant, and the metadata was provided uncurated.

Points on this clone: Its target antigen remains unknown. No quality values exist for individual bases; no much larger clone is one base distant.

TCRbeta CDR3 regions were amplified from genomic DNA by means of the immunoSEQ Assay, a bias-controlled multiplex PCR. The authors' pipeline ran thus. Within the assay, amplification of reference gene primers was used to estimate how many nucleated cells each sample contained. To quantify the absolute abundance of each unique TCRbeta CDR3 rearrangement, sequence reads were collapsed and filtered. For each sample, productive Simpson clonality was calculated as the square root of Simpson's diversity index over productive rearrangements. TCRdb took over this immuneACCESS table, retaining in-frame rearrangements with V and J assigned. Such tables are incomplete; in checked studies, under half of the missing clones stem from an unresolved V gene, and the remainder is unexplained. The DNA was the basis for D and trimming; V, J and clone size are from that table. Recorded for this sample are 120,000 to 150,000 clones; more than 80% of them occurred a single time. The ten largest clonotypes hold 1.5% to 2% of the sample.

Enrolling through a virtual design, the prospective study's participants ranged in age from roughly 18 to 89 years and lived across 20 to 30 United States geographic areas. Cohort assignment in the prospective study relied on participant-reported clinical history from a screening survey and a study questionnaire. Exposed participants were defined as having been in contact with someone with a PCR-confirmed or clinician-diagnosed COVID-19 case within 2 weeks of study entry. In the prospective study, mobile phlebotomists collected whole blood, serum and a nasopharyngeal or oropharyngeal swab from each participant. Participants in the prospective study had the option to provide additional blood draws and questionnaires over an approximately 2-month period. Before DNA extraction, blood samples from the prospective study were shipped at room temperature or frozen.

The sequence links TRBV29-1 to TRBJ2-5, with a weak D call of TRBD1 (6 bases match). The TCR originated in a woman in her late teens or twenties who had been exposed to COVID-19. Sequencing used PBMCs or T cells enriched from blood (not recorded which). The nucleotide sequence reads TGCAGCGTTGAAGGGGGGCCTACAGAGACCCAGTACTTC. The encoded protein is CSVEGGPTETQYF.